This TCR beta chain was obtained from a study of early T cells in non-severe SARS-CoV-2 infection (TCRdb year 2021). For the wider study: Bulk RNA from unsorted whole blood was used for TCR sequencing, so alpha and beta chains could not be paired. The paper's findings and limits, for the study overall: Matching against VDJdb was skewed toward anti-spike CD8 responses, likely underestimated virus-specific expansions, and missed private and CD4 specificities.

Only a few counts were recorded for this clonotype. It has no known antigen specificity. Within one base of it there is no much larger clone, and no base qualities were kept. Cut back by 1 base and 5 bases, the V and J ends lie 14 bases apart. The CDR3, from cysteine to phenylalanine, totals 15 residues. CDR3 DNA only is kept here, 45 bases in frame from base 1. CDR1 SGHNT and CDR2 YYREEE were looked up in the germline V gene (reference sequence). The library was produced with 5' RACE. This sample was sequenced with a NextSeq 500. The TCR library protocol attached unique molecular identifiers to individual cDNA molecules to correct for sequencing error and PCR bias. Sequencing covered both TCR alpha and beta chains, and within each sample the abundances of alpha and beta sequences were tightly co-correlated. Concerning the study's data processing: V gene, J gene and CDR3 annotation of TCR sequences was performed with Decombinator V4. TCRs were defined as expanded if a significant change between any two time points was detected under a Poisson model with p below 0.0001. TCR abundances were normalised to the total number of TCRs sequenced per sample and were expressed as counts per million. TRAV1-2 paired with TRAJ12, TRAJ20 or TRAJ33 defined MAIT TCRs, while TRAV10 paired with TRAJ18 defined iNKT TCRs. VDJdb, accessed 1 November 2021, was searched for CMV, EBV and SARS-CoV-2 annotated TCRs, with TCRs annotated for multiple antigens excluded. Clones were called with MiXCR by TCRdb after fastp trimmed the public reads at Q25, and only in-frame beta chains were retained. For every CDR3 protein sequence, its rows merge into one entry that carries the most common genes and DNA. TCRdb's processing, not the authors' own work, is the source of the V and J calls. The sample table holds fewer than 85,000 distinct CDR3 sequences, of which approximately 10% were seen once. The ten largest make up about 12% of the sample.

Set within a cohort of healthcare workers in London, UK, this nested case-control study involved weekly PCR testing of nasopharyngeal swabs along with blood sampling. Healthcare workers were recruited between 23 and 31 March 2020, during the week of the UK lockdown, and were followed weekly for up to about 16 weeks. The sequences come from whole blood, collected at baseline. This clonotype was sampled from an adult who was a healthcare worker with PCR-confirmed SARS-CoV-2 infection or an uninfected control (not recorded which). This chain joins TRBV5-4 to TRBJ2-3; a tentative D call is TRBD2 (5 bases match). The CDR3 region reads CASSLSPAAGDTQYF. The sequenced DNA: TGTGCCAGCAGCTTGTCACCGGCGGCGGGAGATACGCAGTATTTT. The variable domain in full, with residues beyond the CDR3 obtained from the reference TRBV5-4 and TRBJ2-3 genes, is ETGVTQSPTHLIKTRGQQVTLRCSSQSGHNTVSWYQQALGQGPQFIFQYYREEENGRGNFPPRFSGLQFPNYSSELNVNALELDDSALYLCASSLSPAAGDTQYFGPGTRLTVL.